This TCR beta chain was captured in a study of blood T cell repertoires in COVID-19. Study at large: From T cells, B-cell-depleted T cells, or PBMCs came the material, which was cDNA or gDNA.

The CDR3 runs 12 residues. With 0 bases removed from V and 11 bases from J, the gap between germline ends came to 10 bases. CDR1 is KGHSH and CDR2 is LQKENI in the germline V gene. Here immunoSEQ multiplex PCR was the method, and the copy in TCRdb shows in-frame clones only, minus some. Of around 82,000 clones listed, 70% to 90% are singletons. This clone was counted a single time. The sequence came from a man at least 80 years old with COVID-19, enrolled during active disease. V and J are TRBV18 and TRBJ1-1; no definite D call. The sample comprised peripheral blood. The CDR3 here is CASSPPQQAAFF. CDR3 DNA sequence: TGTGCCAGCTCACCACCGCAGCAGGCGGCTTTCTTT.